A selection of T cell receptor beta chains follows, all from one sample in a study of beta chain features in type 1 diabetes. Using immunoSEQ multiplex PCR, the repertoire was profiled, and TCRdb retains in-frame clones only, with some absent. Here the sample spans 310,000 or so clones, 7% to 9% being singletons. Material for sequencing was central memory CD4+ T cells from blood. Receptors originate from a woman between 18 and 29 years old in good health. The CDR3 runs from the conserved cysteine through the conserved F or W. The D gene is left open where the match is weak. Clone size is not always given. Where it is, it says once, few, many or a class for expanded clones.

v_call	j_call	d_call	clone_size	cdr3_nt	cdr3_aa
TRBV5-1	TRBJ1-1	-	-	TGCGCCAGCAGCCCCCTTGGGAGGGGCACTGAAGCTTTCTTT	CASSPLGRGTEAFF
TRBV11-2	TRBJ1-1	TRBD1	few	TGTGCCAGCAGCGCACAGGGGGCCACTGAAGCTTTCTTT	CASSAQGATEAFF
TRBV7-2	TRBJ2-5	-	-	TGTGCCAGCAGCCCCTACTACAGGGATGGAGAGACCCAGTACTTC	CASSPYYRDGETQYF
TRBV10-3	TRBJ2-5	-	-	TGTGCCATCAGTGATGCCCAGCGTTCCGCCCCCGGGAGCCGAGAGACCCAGTACTTC	CAISDAQRSAPGSRETQYF
TRBV18	TRBJ2-2	-	-	TGTGCCAGCTCAACGGTAAACGGGGAGCTGTTTTTT	CASSTVNGELFF
TRBV2	TRBJ2-7	-	-	TGTGCCAGCAGCGTTGGCGGACCCTACGAGCAGTACTTC	CASSVGGPYEQYF
TRBV7-9	TRBJ1-5	-	medium-sized	TGTGCCAGCAGCTTAGGCGAGTCGCTGCCCCAGCATTTT	CASSLGESLPQHF
TRBV7-3	TRBJ2-1	-	-	TGTGCCAGCAGTCCGAGGGAGGTTGGCTACAATGAGCAGTTCTTC	CASSPREVGYNEQFF
TRBV19	TRBJ2-6	TRBD1	-	TGTGCCAGTAGCGACAGGGTACGCTCTGGGGCCAACGTCCTGACTTTC	CASSDRVRSGANVLTF
TRBV4-2	TRBJ2-3	-	few	TGTGCCAGCAGCCAAGAAATCCGGACTAGCACAGATACGCAGTATTTT	CASSQEIRTSTDTQYF
TRBV15	TRBJ2-3	-	-	TGTGCCACCAGCAGAGATCGAGGGAGTGGGTATTTT	CATSRDRGSGYF
TRBV20-1	TRBJ2-1	-	-	TGCAGTGCCTTCACCAATGAGCAGTTCTTC	CSAFTNEQFF
TRBV11-1	TRBJ2-5	-	few	TGTGCCAGCAGCTTCGGGCCAAAGCAAGAGACCCAGTACTTC	CASSFGPKQETQYF
TRBV4-3	TRBJ2-2	-	few	TGCGCCAGCAGCCAAGAAGTAAACAGTCACGTCGGGGAGCTGTTTTTT	CASSQEVNSHVGELFF
TRBV4-2	TRBJ1-5	-	few	TGTGCCAGCAGCCAAGAAGGGGGAGGTAAGAGGCCCCAGCATTTT	CASSQEGGGKRPQHF
TRBV5-4	TRBJ2-4	-	few	TGTGCCAGCAGCTTAGATGGAGTAGGGGCCGTTTTCGGCATTCAGTACTTC	CASSLDGVGAVFGIQYF
TRBV11-2	TRBJ2-1	TRBD2	few	TGTGCCAGCAGCTTCGCGGGAGTCCGGTACAATGAGCAGTTCTTC	CASSFAGVRYNEQFF
TRBV6-5	TRBJ1-2	TRBD1	-	TGTGCCAGCAGTTCCCCACAGGGGGACTATGGCTACACCTTC	CASSSPQGDYGYTF
TRBV28	TRBJ2-3	TRBD2	-	TGTGCCAGCAGTTCGACTAGCGGGGGAGATACGCAGTATTTT	CASSSTSGGDTQYF
TRBV6-1	TRBJ2-4	-	-	TGTGCCAGCAGTGAAGGGGGTACCAAAAACATTCAGTACTTC	CASSEGGTKNIQYF
TRBV18	TRBJ1-5	-	few	TGTGCCAGCTCACCACGGCAGGGAGGGATTGATCAGCCCCAGCATTTT	CASSPRQGGIDQPQHF
TRBV18	TRBJ2-1	-	-	TGTGCCAGCTCACCTCCCGCCGGCAATGAGCAGTTCTTC	CASSPPAGNEQFF
TRBV7-2	TRBJ2-7	-	few	TGTGCCAGCAGCTCCCACCGAGCCTACGAGCAGTACTTC	CASSSHRAYEQYF
TRBV25-1	TRBJ1-4	TRBD1	few	TGTGCCAGCAGTGACGGGGACAGGGTGAACGAAAAACTGTTTTTT	CASSDGDRVNEKLFF
TRBV2	TRBJ1-4	-	-	TGTGCCAGCAGAAATACGGCTCCGGGCGGCGAAAAACTGTTTTTT	CASRNTAPGGEKLFF
TRBV19	TRBJ2-3	-	few	TGTGCCAGTAGTTGGGGGCGAAGCACAGATACGCAGTATTTT	CASSWGRSTDTQYF
TRBV11-3	TRBJ2-3	TRBD1	few	TGTGCCAGCAGCCGGACAGGGGACACAGATACGCAGTATTTT	CASSRTGDTDTQYF
TRBV21-1	TRBJ2-1	-	few	TGTGCCAGCAGCAAAACCAGGGTATGCTACAATGAGCAGTTCTTC	CASSKTRVCYNEQFF
TRBV6-6	TRBJ1-2	-	few	TGTGCCAGCAATAGGGATGCTGGCTACACCTTC	CASNRDAGYTF
TRBV2	TRBJ2-5	-	many	TGTGCCAGCGAGGGGCACGAGACCCAGTACTTC	CASEGHETQYF
TRBV9	TRBJ2-5	-	few	TGTGCCAGCACCCCGCAGGCGAGGGGTTGGGTGACCCAGTACTTC	CASTPQARGWVTQYF
TRBV4-3	TRBJ2-1	TRBD2	many	TGCGCCAGCAGCCAATTTAGGACTAGTTTTAATGAGCAGTTCTTC	CASSQFRTSFNEQFF
TRBV7-2	TRBJ2-3	-	many	TGTGCCAGCAGCCCCATTCAACAGGGAGATACGCAGTATTTT	CASSPIQQGDTQYF
TRBV5-1	TRBJ1-5	-	few	TGCGCCAGCAGCTTGCGTGGGGATAGCAATCAGCCCCAGCATTTT	CASSLRGDSNQPQHF
TRBV2	TRBJ2-3	-	many	TGTGCCAGCAGTGAAGCGCTTCTACTCGGGGAGACCGCAGATACGCAGTATTTT	CASSEALLLGETADTQYF
TRBV7-2	TRBJ2-4	-	-	TGTGCCAGCAGCTTAAAATCCTGGAAATCGTCTACCAAAAACATTCAGTACTTC	CASSLKSWKSSTKNIQYF
TRBV7-9	TRBJ2-4	-	-	TGTGCCAGCAGCCATGGGACGAGAAAAAACATTCAGTACTTC	CASSHGTRKNIQYF
TRBV18	TRBJ2-1	TRBD2	-	TGTGCCAGCTCACCACCTAGCGGGAGGGCCAATGGTGAGCAGTTCTTC	CASSPPSGRANGEQFF
TRBV6-6	TRBJ1-2	-	-	TGTGCCAGCAGCCCGTCCCCCCTGACCAACTATGGCTACACCTTC	CASSPSPLTNYGYTF
TRBV6-6	TRBJ2-7	TRBD2	few	TGTGCCACCTCGTGGAGCGGGACTGCCTACGAGCAGTACTTC	CATSWSGTAYEQYF
TRBV4-3	TRBJ2-1	TRBD2	few	TGCGCCAGCAGCCAAGATATAGCGGGAGGTCCACACAATGAGCAGTTCTTC	CASSQDIAGGPHNEQFF
TRBV6-6	TRBJ2-7	-	-	TGTGCCAGCTCTGGGGCTCGGTACGAGCAGTACTTC	CASSGARYEQYF
TRBV7-9	TRBJ2-3	-	-	TGTGCCAGCAGCTCAACAGATACGCAGTATTTT	CASSSTDTQYF
TRBV28	TRBJ2-3	-	-	TGTGCCAGCACCCCACGTTGGGGTACGCAGTATTTT	CASTPRWGTQYF
TRBV11-2	TRBJ2-3	TRBD2	-	TGTGCCAGCAAACCGGGACTAACCACAGATACGCAGTATTTT	CASKPGLTTDTQYF
TRBV7-9	TRBJ1-1	-	-	TGTGCCAGCAGCTCCTCCCCGGGGGCTGAAGCTTTCTTT	CASSSSPGAEAFF
TRBV2	TRBJ1-1	-	-	TGTGCCAGCGGCTCCAGGGAGGTATATACTGAAGCTTTCTTT	CASGSREVYTEAFF
TRBV11-1	TRBJ1-5	-	few	TGTGCCAGCAGCTTAGGCCGGGATCAGCCCCAGCATTTT	CASSLGRDQPQHF
TRBV9	TRBJ2-1	TRBD2	few	TGTGCCAGCAGCGTAGTGGATCAAAGACTAGCCAATGAGCAGTTCTTC	CASSVVDQRLANEQFF
TRBV11-1	TRBJ2-3	-	few	TGTGCCAGCAGCCAAGATCCAGGGATTCTGACAGATACGCAGTATTTT	CASSQDPGILTDTQYF
TRBV28	TRBJ1-4	TRBD1	many	TGTGCCAGCAGTCCGTCCCAGGACAGGGTTAATGAAAAACTGTTTTTT	CASSPSQDRVNEKLFF
TRBV5-5	TRBJ2-2	-	few	TGTGCCAGCAGCTTTGCGACGGGGGGCGCGGACACCGGGGAGCTGTTTTTT	CASSFATGGADTGELFF
TRBV5-1	TRBJ2-3	-	-	TGCGCCAGCAGCTATGGCCACTCGGCGACAGATACGCAGTATTTT	CASSYGHSATDTQYF
TRBV23-1	TRBJ2-7	-	-	TGCGCCAGCGGAAACCTGTACTTCTACGAGCAGTACTTC	CASGNLYFYEQYF
TRBV15	TRBJ2-5	TRBD2	few	TGTGCCCCAAGCAGAGGATCGCGGGAGGCAGAGACCCAGTACTTC	CAPSRGSREAETQYF
TRBV15	TRBJ2-3	-	-	TGTGCCACCAGCAGAGATCTAGGTGATACGCAGTATTTT	CATSRDLGDTQYF
TRBV7-2	TRBJ2-7	-	-	TGTGCCAGCAGCTTAGCTAGCGGACGTTACGAGCAGTACTTC	CASSLASGRYEQYF
TRBV7-3	TRBJ2-1	TRBD2	-	TGTGCCAGCAGCTTAGAGGCGGGAGGCGGCTACAATGAGCAGTTCTTC	CASSLEAGGGYNEQFF
TRBV28	TRBJ2-7	-	few	TGTGCCAGCAGATTAGACAGACGCTACGAGCAGTACTTC	CASRLDRRYEQYF